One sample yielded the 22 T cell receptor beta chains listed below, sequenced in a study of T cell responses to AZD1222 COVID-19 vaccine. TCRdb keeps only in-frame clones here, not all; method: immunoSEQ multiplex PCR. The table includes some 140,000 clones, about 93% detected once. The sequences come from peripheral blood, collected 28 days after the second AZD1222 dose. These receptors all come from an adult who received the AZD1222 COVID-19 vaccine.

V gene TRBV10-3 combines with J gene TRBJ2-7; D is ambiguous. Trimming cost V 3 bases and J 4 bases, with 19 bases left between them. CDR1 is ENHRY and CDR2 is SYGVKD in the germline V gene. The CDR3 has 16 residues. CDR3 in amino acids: CAISEVNPRDHYEQYF. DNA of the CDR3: TGTGCCATCAGTGAAGTCAACCCAAGAGACCATTACGAGCAGTACTTC.

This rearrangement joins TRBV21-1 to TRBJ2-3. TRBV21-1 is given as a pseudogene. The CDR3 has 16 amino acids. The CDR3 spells CASSSKTPWGTDTQYF. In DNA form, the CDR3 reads TGTGCCAGCAGCTCAAAGACCCCGTGGGGCACAGATACGCAGTATTTT.

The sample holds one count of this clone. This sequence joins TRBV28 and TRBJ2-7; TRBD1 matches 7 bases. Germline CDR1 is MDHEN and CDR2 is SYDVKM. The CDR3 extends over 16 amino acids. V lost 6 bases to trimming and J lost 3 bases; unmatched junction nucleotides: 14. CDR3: CASSRGKTGRFYEQYF. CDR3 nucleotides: TGTGCCAGCAGCCGAGGTAAGACAGGGCGATTCTACGAGCAGTACTTC.

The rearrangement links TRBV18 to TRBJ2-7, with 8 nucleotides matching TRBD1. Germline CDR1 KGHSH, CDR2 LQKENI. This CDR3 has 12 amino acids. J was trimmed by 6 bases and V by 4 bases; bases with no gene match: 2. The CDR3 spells CASSRRGPEQYF. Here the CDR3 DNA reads TGTGCCAGCTCACGCAGGGGGCCCGAGCAGTACTTC. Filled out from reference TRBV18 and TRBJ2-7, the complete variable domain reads NAGVMQNPRHLVRRRGQEARLRCSPMKGHSHVYWYRQLPEEGLKFMVYLQKENIIDESGMPKERFSAEFPKEGPSILRIQQVVRGDSAAYFCASSRRGPEQYFGPGTRLTVT.

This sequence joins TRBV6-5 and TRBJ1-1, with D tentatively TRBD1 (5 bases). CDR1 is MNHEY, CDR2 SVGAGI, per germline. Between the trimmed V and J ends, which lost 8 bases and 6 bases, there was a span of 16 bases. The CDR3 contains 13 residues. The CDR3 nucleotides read TGTGCCAGCCGGCAGTTGGGGGTAGCTGAAGCTTTCTTT. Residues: CASRQLGVAEAFF.

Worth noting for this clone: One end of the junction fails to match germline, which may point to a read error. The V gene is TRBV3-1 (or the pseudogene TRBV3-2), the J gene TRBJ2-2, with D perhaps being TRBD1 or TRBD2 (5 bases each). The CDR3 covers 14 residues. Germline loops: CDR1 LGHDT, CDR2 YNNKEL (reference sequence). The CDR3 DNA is TGTGCCAGCAGACAAGGTGGGGGAGCCGGGGAGCTGTTTTTT. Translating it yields CASRQGGGAGELFF.

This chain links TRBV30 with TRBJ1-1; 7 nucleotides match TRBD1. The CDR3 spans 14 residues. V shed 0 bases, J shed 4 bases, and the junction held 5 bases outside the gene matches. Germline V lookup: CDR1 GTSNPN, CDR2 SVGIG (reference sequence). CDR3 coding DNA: TGTGCCTGGAGTGTAGGGGGCCGGGGCACTGAAGCTTTCTTT. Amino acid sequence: CAWSVGGRGTEAFF.

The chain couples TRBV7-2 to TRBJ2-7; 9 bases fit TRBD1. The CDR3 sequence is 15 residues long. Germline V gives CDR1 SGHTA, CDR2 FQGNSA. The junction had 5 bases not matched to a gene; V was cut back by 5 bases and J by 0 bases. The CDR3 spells CASSVQGASSYEQYF. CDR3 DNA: TGTGCCAGCAGCGTACAGGGGGCGAGCTCCTACGAGCAGTACTTC. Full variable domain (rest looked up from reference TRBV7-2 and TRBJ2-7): GAGVSQSPSNKVTEKGKDVELRCDPISGHTALYWYRQSLGQGLEFLIYFQGNSAPDKSGLPSDRFSAERTGGSVSTLTIQRTQQEDSAVYLCASSVQGASSYEQYFGPGTRLTVT.

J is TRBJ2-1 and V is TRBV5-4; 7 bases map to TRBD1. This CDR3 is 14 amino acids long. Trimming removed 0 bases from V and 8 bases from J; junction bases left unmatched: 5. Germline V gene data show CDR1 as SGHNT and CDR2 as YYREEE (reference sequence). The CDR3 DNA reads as TGTGCCAGCAGCTTGGCCAGGGGGAACGATGAGCAGTTCTTC. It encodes CASSLARGNDEQFF. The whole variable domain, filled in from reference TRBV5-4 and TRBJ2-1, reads ETGVTQSPTHLIKTRGQQVTLRCSSQSGHNTVSWYQQALGQGPQFIFQYYREEENGRGNFPPRFSGLQFPNYSSELNVNALELDDSALYLCASSLARGNDEQFFGPGTRLTVL.

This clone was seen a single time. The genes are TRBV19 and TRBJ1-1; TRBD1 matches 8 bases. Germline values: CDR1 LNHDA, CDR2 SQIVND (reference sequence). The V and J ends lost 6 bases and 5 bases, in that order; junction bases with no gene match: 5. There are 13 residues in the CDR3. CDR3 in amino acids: CASSRGRLTEAFF. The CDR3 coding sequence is TGTGCCAGTAGCAGGGGGCGATTAACTGAAGCTTTCTTT.

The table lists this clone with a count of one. The CDR3 sequence is CASSPGTGQETQYF. The CDR3 nucleotides read TGTGCCAGCAGCCCAGGGACAGGACAAGAGACCCAGTACTTC. This sequence joins TRBV7-2 and TRBJ2-5; the match to TRBD1 covers 8 bases. The CDR3 is 14 amino acids. J lost 2 bases, V lost 5 bases, and 4 bases had no gene match. Germline V lookup: CDR1 SGHTA, CDR2 FQGNSA.

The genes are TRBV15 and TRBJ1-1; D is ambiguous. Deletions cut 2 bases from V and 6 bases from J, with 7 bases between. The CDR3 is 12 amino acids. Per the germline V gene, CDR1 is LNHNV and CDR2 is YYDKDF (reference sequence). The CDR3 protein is CATSRKGAEAFF. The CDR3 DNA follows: TGTGCCACCAGCAGAAAAGGAGCTGAAGCTTTCTTT.

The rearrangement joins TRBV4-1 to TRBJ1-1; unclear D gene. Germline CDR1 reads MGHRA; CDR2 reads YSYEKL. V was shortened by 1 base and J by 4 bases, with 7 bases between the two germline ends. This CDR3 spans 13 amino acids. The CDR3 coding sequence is TGCGCCAGCAGCCAAGCGGGGATCACTGAAGCTTTCTTT. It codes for CASSQAGITEAFF.

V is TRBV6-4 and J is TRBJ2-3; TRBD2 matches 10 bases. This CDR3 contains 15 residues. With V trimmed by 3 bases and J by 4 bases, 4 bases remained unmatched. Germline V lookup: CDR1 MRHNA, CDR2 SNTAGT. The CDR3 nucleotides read TGTGCCAGCAGTGATGCGAGCGGGGGGGCAGATACGCAGTATTTT. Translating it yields CASSDASGGADTQYF.

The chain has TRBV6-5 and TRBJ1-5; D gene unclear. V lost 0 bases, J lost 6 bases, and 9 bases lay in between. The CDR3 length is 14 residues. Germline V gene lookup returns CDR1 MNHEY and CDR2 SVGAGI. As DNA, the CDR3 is TGTGCCAGCAGTTACTCTATTGGGTCTCAGCCCCAGCATTTT. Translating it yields CASSYSIGSQPQHF.

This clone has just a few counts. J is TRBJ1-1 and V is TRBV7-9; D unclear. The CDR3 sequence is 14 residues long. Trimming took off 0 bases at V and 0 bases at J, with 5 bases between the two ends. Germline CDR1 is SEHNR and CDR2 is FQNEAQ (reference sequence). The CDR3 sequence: CASSLADVNTEAFF. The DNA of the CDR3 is TGTGCCAGCAGCTTAGCGGACGTGAACACTGAAGCTTTCTTT.

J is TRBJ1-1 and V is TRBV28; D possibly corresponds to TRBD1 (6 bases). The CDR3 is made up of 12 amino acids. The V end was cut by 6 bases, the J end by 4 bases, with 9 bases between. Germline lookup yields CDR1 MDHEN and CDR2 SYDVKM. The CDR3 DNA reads TGTGCCAGCAGCATACAGGGCACTGAAGCTTTCTTT. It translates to CASSIQGTEAFF.

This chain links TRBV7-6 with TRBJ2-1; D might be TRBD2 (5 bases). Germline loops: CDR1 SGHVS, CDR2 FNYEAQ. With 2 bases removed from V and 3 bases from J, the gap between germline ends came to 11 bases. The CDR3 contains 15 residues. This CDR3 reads CASSLSGGNYNEQFF. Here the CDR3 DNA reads TGTGCCAGCAGCTTAAGCGGAGGCAACTACAATGAGCAGTTCTTC. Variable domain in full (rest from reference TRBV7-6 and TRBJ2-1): GAGVSQSPRYKVTKRGQDVALRCDPISGHVSLYWYRQALGQGPEFLTYFNYEAQQDKSGLPNDRFSAERPEGSISTLTIQRTEQRDSAMYRCASSLSGGNYNEQFFGPGTRLTVL.

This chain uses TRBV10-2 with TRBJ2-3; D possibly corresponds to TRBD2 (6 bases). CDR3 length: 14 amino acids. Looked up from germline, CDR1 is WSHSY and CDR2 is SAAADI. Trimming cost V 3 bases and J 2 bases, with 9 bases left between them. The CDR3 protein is CASSDSGDTDTQYF. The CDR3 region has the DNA TGCGCCAGCAGTGATTCGGGAGACACAGATACGCAGTATTTT.

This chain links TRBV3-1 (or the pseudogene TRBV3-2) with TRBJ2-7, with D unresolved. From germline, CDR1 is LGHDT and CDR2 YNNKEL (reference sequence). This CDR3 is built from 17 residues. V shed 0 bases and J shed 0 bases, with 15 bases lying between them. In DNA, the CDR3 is TGTGCCAGCAGCCAAGACCCCTTAATGCGGAGCTCCTACGAGCAGTACTTC. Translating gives CASSQDPLMRSSYEQYF.

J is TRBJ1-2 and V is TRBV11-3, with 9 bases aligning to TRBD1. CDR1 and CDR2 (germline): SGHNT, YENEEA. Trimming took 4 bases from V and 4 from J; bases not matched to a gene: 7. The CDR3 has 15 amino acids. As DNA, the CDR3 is TGTGCCAGCAGCTCCCACAGGGGGCCAGTCTATGGCTACACCTTC. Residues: CASSSHRGPVYGYTF.

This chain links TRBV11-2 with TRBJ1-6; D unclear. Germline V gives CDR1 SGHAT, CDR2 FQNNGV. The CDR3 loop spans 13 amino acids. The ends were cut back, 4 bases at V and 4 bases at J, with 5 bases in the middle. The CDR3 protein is CASSSAYNSPLHF. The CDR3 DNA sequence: TGTGCCAGCAGCTCGGCGTATAATTCACCCCTCCACTTT.